This note documents a single T cell receptor beta chain sequence. Compared with germline, one end of the junction differs, possibly owing to a read error. The authors ran a second PCR of roughly 6 to 12 cycles using a sample-barcoded 5' primer and a J-beta primer mix. From the 5' RACE reads, TCRdb called clonotypes with MiXCR, one entry per CDR3 protein. This table holds some 940,000 distinct CDR3 sequences, almost 30% found once. This sample stems from a study of blood T cells in healthy people across ages. The CDR3 is 12 amino acids. CDR1 is SGHTA and CDR2 is FQGNSA in the germline V gene. These data were also reused for a study on T cells of mothers and their children.

The sample consisted of blood. The chain employs TRBV7-2 and TRBJ1-1; 7 nucleotides agree with TRBD1. This sequence was found in a woman between 35 and 50 years old in good health. As DNA, the CDR3 is TGTGTCAGCAGCCTCTATGACAGGGCGGCTTTCTTT. Residues: CVSSLYDRAAFF.